The sequence of this T cell receptor (beta chain) was determined in a study of T cell responses to AZD1222 COVID-19 vaccine. Whole-study context: The study pooled second doses at about 4 or about 12 weeks. Study outcomes and limitations: Vaccination with two AZD1222 doses was followed by a rise in Spike-specific TCR breadth and depth.

A note on this clone: Its antigen remains unidentified.

Germline V gene lookup returns CDR1 SNHLY and CDR2 FYNNEI. CDR3 length: 12 residues. Trimming stripped 8 bases from V and 0 bases from J, with 5 bases between. Method: immunoSEQ multiplex PCR; TCRdb's copy keeps in-frame clones and lacks some. The profile shows around 120,000 clones, roughly 90% of them singletons. This sample comprised peripheral blood, obtained on day 0 of AZD1222 vaccination. The receptor was derived from an adult in good health. The rearrangement links TRBV2 to TRBJ1-5; D is ambiguous. CDR3 protein: CASGDSNQPQHF. The CDR3 DNA is TGTGCCAGCGGCGATAGCAATCAGCCCCAGCATTTT. The whole variable domain, remainder taken from reference TRBV2 and TRBJ1-5, is EPEVTQTPSHQVTQMGQEVILRCVPISNHLYFYWYRQILGQKVEFLVSFYNNEISEKSEIFDDQFSVERPDGSNFTLKIRSTKLEDSAMYFCASGDSNQPQHFGDGTRLSIL.